The T cell receptor beta chain described here comes from a study of blood T cell repertoires in COVID-19. Turning to the study itself: From the United States, Italy and Spain came samples of acute and convalescent COVID-19. PBMCs, B-cell-depleted T cells, or T cells provided the cDNA or gDNA that made up the material.

Assay: immunoSEQ multiplex PCR; the TCRdb copy retains only in-frame clones and omits some. Of about 260,000 clones listed, 85% are singletons. This TCR was sampled from a human donor in a cohort sampled during active COVID-19. The specimen sequenced was peripheral blood.

The CDR3 region has the DNA TGCGCCAGCAGCGTTCGACAGGGAGGAACCGGGGAGCTGTTTTTT. Translating gives CASSVRQGGTGELFF. The chain couples TRBV5-1 to TRBJ2-2; D is possibly TRBD1 (7 bases). The CDR3 runs 15 residues. Trimming left V 4 bases short and J 5 bases short, with 15 bases between. From germline, CDR1 is SGHRS and CDR2 YFSETQ.